This entry lists 26 T cell receptor beta chains sequenced from one sample in a study of CD8+ T cells in alopecia areata. Sequencing used cDNA as its template, made by extracting RNA and reverse transcribing it. TCRdb's copy holds only in-frame clones and misses some; the assay was immunoSEQ multiplex PCR. The data show over 100,000 clones, with about three fifths seen just once and 12% held by the top ten. Treatment described: oral pan-JAK inhibitor, 5-10 mg twice daily. The sample consisted of CD8+ T cells sorted from blood, taken at week 24, from a patient treated with tofacitinib. The receptors come from a human donor with alopecia areata.

The chain is built from TRBV27 and TRBJ1-5; a possible D gene is TRBD1 (5 bases). V was cut by 1 base and J by 5 bases, with 9 bases left in between. The germline V gene encodes CDR1 MNHEY and CDR2 SMNVEV (reference sequence). CDR3 length equals 14 residues. DNA for the CDR3: TGTGCCAGCAGTTTATACCAGGGACATCAGCCCCAGCATTTT. Translated: CASSLYQGHQPQHF.

This sequence joins TRBV13 and TRBJ2-1; unclear D gene. Between the trimmed V and J ends, which lost 5 bases and 8 bases, there was a span of 10 bases. The CDR3 sequence is 12 residues long. Germline lookup yields CDR1 PRHDT and CDR2 FYEKMQ (reference sequence). For the CDR3, the DNA is TGTGCCAGCAGCACGGACGCCGATGAGCAGTTCTTC. Residues: CASSTDADEQFF.

The J gene is TRBJ2-7, the V gene TRBV25-1; D is perhaps TRBD1 (5 bases). CDR3 length equals 13 residues. The germline CDR1 and CDR2 sequences are MGHDK and SYGVNS. Trimming stripped 4 bases from V and 0 bases from J, with 7 bases between. This chain's CDR3 is CASSVTDSYEQYF. In DNA, the CDR3 is TGTGCCAGCAGTGTGACAGACTCCTACGAGCAGTACTTC.

There are a few counts of this clone. The chain employs TRBV29-1 and TRBJ1-2; possibly TRBD1 for D (6 bases). Germline CDR1 SQVTM, CDR2 ANQGSEA. This CDR3 contains 15 residues. V shed 5 bases and J shed 2 bases, with 18 bases lying between them. In DNA, the CDR3 is TGCAGCGTTTCGGGGGGGCCTCAGCTCAACTATGGCTACACCTTC. Translated: CSVSGGPQLNYGYTF.

The V call is TRBV7-8, the J call TRBJ1-1; D remains unclear. The CDR3 covers 12 residues. Looked up from germline, CDR1 is SGHVS and CDR2 is FQNEAQ. V lost 5 bases and J 3 bases, leaving 7 bases between the germline ends. The CDR3 DNA reads TGTGCCAGCAGCAAGGGAGACACTGAAGCTTTCTTT. Translation: CASSKGDTEAFF.

The chain carries TRBV9 and TRBJ2-7, with a weak D call TRBD1 (6 bases). V was shortened by 0 bases and J by 5 bases, with 15 bases between the two germline ends. CDR1 is SGDLS and CDR2 is YYNGEE in the germline V gene. The CDR3 covers 15 residues. In nucleotides, the CDR3 is TGTGCCAGCAGCGTAGGTCAGGGGCGCATTAACGAGCAGTACTTC. As protein: CASSVGQGRINEQYF.

There are a few counts of this clone. CDR3 bases: TGCAGCGTTGAACCGGGACAGGGGCCTTATCGCTACACCTTC. This translates into CSVEPGQGPYRYTF. The chain employs TRBV29-1 and TRBJ1-2; 10 bases map to TRBD1. The CDR3 is made up of 14 amino acids. The V segment lost 2 bases and the J segment 9 bases; nucleotides outside the gene matches: 9. Germline CDR1 is SQVTM and CDR2 is ANQGSEA.

The chain uses TRBV18 and TRBJ1-2, with TRBD1 as a possible D gene (6 bases). The length of the CDR3 is 15 residues. From germline, CDR1 is KGHSH and CDR2 LQKENI. V dropped 8 bases and J dropped 4 bases, with 20 bases sitting between them. As DNA, the CDR3 is TGTGCCAGCACCGAGAACAGGGTAGGGCCCTATGGCTACACCTTC. This sequence encodes CASTENRVGPYGYTF.

V and J are TRBV7-2 and TRBJ2-7; 8 nucleotides line up with TRBD1. The CDR3 runs 15 residues. CDR1 is SGHTA, CDR2 FQGNSA, per germline. Germline trimming cut 5 bases from V and 2 bases from J; bases unmatched to any gene: 8. CDR3 amino acids: CASSAQGGGPYEQYF. The CDR3 DNA sequence: TGTGCCAGCAGCGCACAGGGGGGAGGCCCCTACGAGCAGTACTTC.

The chain carries TRBV9 and TRBJ2-7, with 9 bases lining up with TRBD1. V trimming: 0 bases; J trimming: 3 bases; junction bases outside the gene matches: 4. The CDR3 loop spans 15 amino acids. CDR1 is SGDLS, CDR2 YYNGEE, per germline. For the CDR3, the DNA is TGTGCCAGCAGCGTAGGGGACAGGGTCGGCTACGAGCAGTACTTC. This translates into CASSVGDRVGYEQYF.

This clone was picked up a small number of times. The CDR3 loop is CASSEQGDTGELFF. The CDR3 nucleotides are TGTGCCAGCTCAGAGCAGGGTGACACCGGGGAGCTGTTTTTT. The chain recombines TRBV9 with TRBJ2-2; a weak D match, TRBD1 (5 bases). The CDR3 is 14 residues long. Germline V gives CDR1 SGDLS, CDR2 YYNGEE. Trimming left V 7 bases short and J 3 bases short, with 13 bases between.

This clone showed up just once. The genes are TRBV6-1 and TRBJ1-5, with D hard to call. Germline-derived CDR1 and CDR2 are MNHNS and SASEGT. The CDR3 covers 17 residues. V gave up 1 base and J gave up 2 bases, with 15 bases separating them. The CDR3, as DNA: TGTGCCAGCAGTGAAGGGACCCTAAATGGTGGCAATCAGCCCCAGCATTTT. Encoded protein: CASSEGTLNGGNQPQHF.

This clone has more than one count but fewer than ten. V and J are TRBV19 and TRBJ1-1; D is ambiguous. Trimming stripped 2 bases from V and 2 bases from J, with 9 bases between. The CDR3 runs to 14 residues. Per the germline V gene, CDR1 is LNHDA and CDR2 is SQIVND (reference sequence). The DNA for the CDR3 is TGTGCCAGTAGTATAACCGGGATTAACACTGAAGCTTTCTTT. The encoded protein is CASSITGINTEAFF.

V usage is TRBV4-1 and J usage is TRBJ1-1; weak D call: TRBD1 (5 bases). Between the trimmed V and J ends, which lost 0 bases and 5 bases, there was a span of 7 bases. The CDR3 runs 13 residues. The germline V gene has CDR1 MGHRA and CDR2 YSYEKL. The CDR3 sequence: CASSQEWGTEAFF. CDR3 DNA: TGCGCCAGCAGCCAAGAGTGGGGGACTGAAGCTTTCTTT.

The V call is TRBV7-9, the J call TRBJ1-2, with a weak D call TRBD1 (6 bases). Germline CDR1 is SEHNR and CDR2 is FQNEAQ (reference sequence). Trimming took 3 bases from V and 3 from J, leaving 11 bases between them. This CDR3 comprises 14 residues. The CDR3 region has the DNA TGTGCCAGCAGCTTCACGGACAGCTACTATGGCTACACCTTC. This translates into CASSFTDSYYGYTF.

The gene calls are TRBV5-1 and TRBJ2-3, with D possibly called TRBD1 or TRBD2 (5 bases each). With 2 bases removed from V and 5 bases from J, the gap between germline ends came to 15 bases. This CDR3 region has 15 residues. CDR1 and CDR2 from the germline V gene are SGHRS and YFSETQ. The DNA for the CDR3 is TGCGCCAGCAGCTTACCGGACACCGGGGAAGATACGCAGTATTTT. Translating it yields CASSLPDTGEDTQYF.

The DNA for the CDR3 is TGCAGCGTTGGAGGGGGTGGGGATGGCTACACCTTC. This codes for CSVGGGGDGYTF. The chain is built from TRBV29-1 and TRBJ1-2; D perhaps matches TRBD1 (6 bases). The germline gives CDR1 SQVTM, CDR2 ANQGSEA. This CDR3 is built from 12 residues. V was trimmed by 4 bases and J by 6 bases, leaving 12 bases between them.

This chain uses TRBV30 with TRBJ2-7, with TRBD2 as a possible D gene (6 bases). V lost 3 bases and J lost 4, with 22 bases in between. The CDR3 spans 16 residues. Germline CDR1 GTSNPN, CDR2 SVGIG (reference sequence). This CDR3 is CAWREPGEDRTYEQYF. Written as DNA, the CDR3 is TGTGCCTGGAGGGAGCCTGGGGAGGATCGAACTTACGAGCAGTACTTC.

This clone turned up a few times. The chain uses TRBV10-3 and TRBJ2-5, with D perhaps TRBD1 (5 bases). The length of the CDR3 is 15 residues. Trimming took 1 base from V and 0 from J, leaving 9 bases between them. The V gene's germline CDR1 is ENHRY and CDR2 SYGVKD. In nucleotides, the CDR3 is TGTGCCATCAGTGAGTTAGGGGTACACCAAGAGACCCAGTACTTC. It yields the protein CAISELGVHQETQYF.

J is TRBJ1-5 and V is TRBV5-1; 9 bases map to TRBD1. The CDR3 extends over 15 amino acids. Trimming cost V 2 bases and J 6 bases; bases outside gene matches: 6. Germline values: CDR1 SGHRS, CDR2 YFSETQ. The CDR3 is CASSLDRGWPQPQHF. In nucleotides, the CDR3 is TGCGCCAGCAGCTTAGACAGGGGGTGGCCTCAGCCCCAGCATTTT. Looking up the rest from reference TRBV5-1 and TRBJ1-5 gives the full variable domain: KAGVTQTPRYLIKTRGQQVTLSCSPISGHRSVSWYQQTPGQGLQFLFEYFSETQRNKGNFPGRFSGRQFSNSRSEMNVSTLELGDSALYLCASSLDRGWPQPQHFGDGTRLSIL.

The V call is TRBV7-9, the J call TRBJ2-7; D may be TRBD2 (6 bases). Trimming removed 7 bases from V and 0 bases from J, with 16 bases in between. The CDR3 sequence is 15 residues long. Germline CDR1 and CDR2: SEHNR and FQNEAQ (reference sequence). CDR3 loop: CASILDGGSSYEQYF. The CDR3 DNA is TGTGCCAGCATCCTCGATGGGGGGAGCTCCTACGAGCAGTACTTC.

This clone was counted only a few times. The chain uses TRBV25-1 and TRBJ1-6; D not resolved. Germline V gene sequence: CDR1 MGHDK, CDR2 SYGVNS. Between the trimmed V and J ends, which lost 6 bases and 6 bases, there was a span of 9 bases. The CDR3 has 13 residues. The CDR3 DNA follows: TGTGCCAGCAGCCGGGCCGGTAATTCACCCCTCCACTTT. Its protein product is CASSRAGNSPLHF.

The chain couples TRBV27 to TRBJ2-1, with 9 bases fitting TRBD1. Trimming at V came to 4 bases and at J to 8 bases, leaving 6 bases not matched to a gene. The V gene's germline CDR1 is MNHEY and CDR2 SMNVEV (reference sequence). The CDR3 loop spans 14 amino acids. CDR3 coding DNA: TGTGCCAGCAGTTCAAGGACAGGGGAGGATGAGCAGTTCTTC. It specifies CASSSRTGEDEQFF.

This chain links TRBV5-6 with TRBJ2-1; no definite D call. Germline CDR1 is SGHDT and CDR2 is YYEEEE. V was clipped by 6 bases and J by 6 bases, with 13 bases between them. The CDR3 covers 13 residues. CDR3 loop: CASNPGAANEQFF. The CDR3 DNA sequence: TGTGCCAGCAACCCCGGTGCGGCCAATGAGCAGTTCTTC. Combining the CDR3 with reference TRBV5-6 and TRBJ2-1 gives the whole variable domain DAGVTQSPTHLIKTRGQQVTLRCSPKSGHDTVSWYQQALGQGPQFIFQYYEEEERQRGNFPDRFSGHQFPNYSSELNVNALLLGDSALYLCASNPGAANEQFFGPGTRLTVL.

The V and J genes are TRBV28 and TRBJ1-6; D remains unclear. Germline assignment: CDR1 MDHEN and CDR2 SYDVKM. Trimming shortened V by 4 bases and J by 8 bases, and 12 bases separated the two germline ends. The CDR3 loop spans 14 amino acids. The DNA of the CDR3 is TGTGCCAGCAGTTCCCCTTTCCGGGATTCACCCCTCCACTTT. This gives the protein CASSSPFRDSPLHF.

The rearrangement joins TRBV29-1 to TRBJ2-3; 7 positions match TRBD2. CDR3 length equals 14 residues. J lost 8 bases, V lost 5 bases, and 13 bases had no gene match. Looked up from germline, CDR1 is SQVTM and CDR2 is ANQGSEA. The CDR3 region has the DNA TGCAGCGTTAGCGGGGACCCACAGATTCGTACGCAGTATTTT. Translation: CSVSGDPQIRTQYF.